This TCR beta chain was sequenced during a study of memory CD4+ T cells and cytomegalovirus serostatus. Findings and limits, study-wide: The CMV-associated TCR signature appears largely within the CD4+ memory repertoire.

Points on this clone: The target antigen is unknown.

The V end was cut by 1 base, the J end by 0 bases, with 2 bases between. The CDR3 has 12 amino acids. From germline, CDR1 is SGHKS and CDR2 YYEKEE (reference sequence). Single viable CD3+CD4+CD8-CD45RO+ cells were sorted as the memory CD4+ T cells. Profiling relied on immunoSEQ multiplex PCR, and the TCRdb table lists in-frame clones only, not all of them. The sample lists 40,000 to 45,000 clones, around 75% occurring once. The chain carries TRBV5-5 and TRBJ2-7, with D hard to call. The sequenced sample consisted of memory CD4+ T cells from blood. The receptor was derived from an adult in good health and CMV-seronegative. The CDR3 DNA is TGTGCCAGCAGCTTGACCTCCTACGAGCAGTACTTC. Encoded protein: CASSLTSYEQYF.